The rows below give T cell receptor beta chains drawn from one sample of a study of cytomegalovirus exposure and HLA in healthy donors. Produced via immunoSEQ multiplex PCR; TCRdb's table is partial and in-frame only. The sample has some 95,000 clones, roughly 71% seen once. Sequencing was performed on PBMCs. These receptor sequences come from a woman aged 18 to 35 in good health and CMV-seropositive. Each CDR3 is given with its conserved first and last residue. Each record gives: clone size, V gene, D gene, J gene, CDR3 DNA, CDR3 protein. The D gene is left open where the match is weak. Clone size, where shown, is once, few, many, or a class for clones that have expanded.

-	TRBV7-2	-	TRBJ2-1	TGTGCCAGCAACTCTAGGTGGGATGAGCAGTTCTTC	CASNSRWDEQFF
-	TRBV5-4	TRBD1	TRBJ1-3	TGTGCCAGCGGGGACAGGGTCGGAAACACCATATATTTT	CASGDRVGNTIYF
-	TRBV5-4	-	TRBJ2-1	TGTGCCAGCAGCTTGGTGGCAGGTCGGAATGAGCAGTTCTTC	CASSLVAGRNEQFF
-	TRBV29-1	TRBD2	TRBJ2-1	TGCAGCGGATGGACTAGCGGGGGGACCTACAATGAGCAGTTCTTC	CSGWTSGGTYNEQFF
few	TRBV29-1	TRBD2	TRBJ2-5	TGCAGCGTGAGGCCTAGCGGTCCAGAGACCCAGTACTTC	CSVRPSGPETQYF
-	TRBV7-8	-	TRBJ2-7	TGTGCCAGCAGCCGACGCCTACAGGCTGTTCGCGGCGAGCAGTACTTC	CASSRRLQAVRGEQYF
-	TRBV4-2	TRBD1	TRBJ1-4	TGTGCCAGCAGCCTGACCTGGGACAGTGCCCTCGAAAAACTGTTTTTT	CASSLTWDSALEKLFF
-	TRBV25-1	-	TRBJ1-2	TGTGCAGCAGGGCAGGGGAGCTATGGCTACACCTTC	CAAGQGSYGYTF
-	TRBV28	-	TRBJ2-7	TGTGCCAGCAGTCGAACCCTGGACAGATGGGAGCAGTACTTC	CASSRTLDRWEQYF
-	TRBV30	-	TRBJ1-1	TGTGCCTGGAGCCCAGAGGGAGGGAGGTACACTGAAGCTTTCTTT	CAWSPEGGRYTEAFF
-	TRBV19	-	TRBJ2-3	TGTGCCAGTAGCATGCTCCGGGACTCATACACAGATACGCAGTATTTT	CASSMLRDSYTDTQYF
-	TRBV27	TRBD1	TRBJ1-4	TGTGCCAGCAGTCCCGGACAGGGCGGTGGAAAACTGTTTTTT	CASSPGQGGGKLFF
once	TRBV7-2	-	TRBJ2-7	TGTGCCAGCAGCCGTACATCCTACGAGCAGTACTTC	CASSRTSYEQYF
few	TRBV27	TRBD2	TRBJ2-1	TGTGCCAGCCGACTAGCGGGATTCAATGAGCAGTTCTTC	CASRLAGFNEQFF
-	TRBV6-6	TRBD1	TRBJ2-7	TGTGCCAGCAGTTACCAGACCGGGACAGGGTTTTACGAGCAGTACTTC	CASSYQTGTGFYEQYF
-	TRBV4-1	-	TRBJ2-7	TGCGCCAGCAGCCAAGTGGCAGGGAATACCTACGAGCAGTACTTC	CASSQVAGNTYEQYF
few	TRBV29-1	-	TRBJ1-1	TGCAGCGTTGAAAGGCAGAGAGGCACTGAAGCTTTCTTT	CSVERQRGTEAFF
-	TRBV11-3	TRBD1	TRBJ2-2	TGTGCCAGCAGCCCAACCTGGACCGGGACAGCAAACACCGGGGAGCTGTTTTTT	CASSPTWTGTANTGELFF
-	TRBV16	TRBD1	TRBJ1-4	TGTGCCAGCAGCCAGAAGACAGGGGGCAAAACAACAACTAATGAAAAACTGTTTTTT	CASSQKTGGKTTTNEKLFF
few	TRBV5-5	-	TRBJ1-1	TGTGCCAGCAGCTTGGGAGGCCGTCTTGGCGCTGAAGCTTTCTTT	CASSLGGRLGAEAFF
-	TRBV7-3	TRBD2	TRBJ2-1	TGTGCCAGCAGCTCGCCGGGACTAGCGGGAAACGCCTACAATGAGCAGTTCTTC	CASSSPGLAGNAYNEQFF
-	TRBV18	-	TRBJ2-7	TGTGCCAGCTCACCCAAACACCAACAGGGCCACGAGCAGTACTTC	CASSPKHQQGHEQYF
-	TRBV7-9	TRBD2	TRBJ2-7	TGTGCCAGCAGCCTATTGAATAGCGGGTACGAGCAGTACTTC	CASSLLNSGYEQYF
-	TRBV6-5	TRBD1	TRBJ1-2	TGTGCCAGCAGTTACTCGACAGGGACCTATGGCTACACCTTC	CASSYSTGTYGYTF
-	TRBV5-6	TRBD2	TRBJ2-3	TGTGCCAGCAGCCGCGGGGGGACTATAGTGGGAGGGGATACGCAGTATTTT	CASSRGGTIVGGDTQYF
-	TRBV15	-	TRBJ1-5	TGTGCCACCAGCAGAGGAGAGGGCACGGGGCAGCCCCAGCATTTT	CATSRGEGTGQPQHF
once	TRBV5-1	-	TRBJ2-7	TGCGCCAGCAGCCCTCGACAGGACTCCTACGAGCAGTACTTC	CASSPRQDSYEQYF
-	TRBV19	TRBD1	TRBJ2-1	TGTGCCAGTACGCGAGGGGGCCCTCTGGAATACAATGAGCAGTTCTTC	CASTRGGPLEYNEQFF
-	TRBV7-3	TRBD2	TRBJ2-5	TGTGCCAGCAGCTCCACGGGGGGACTAGTCGGAGAGACCCAGTACTTC	CASSSTGGLVGETQYF
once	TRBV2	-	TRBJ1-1	TGTGCCAGCAGTGAACGGGGGGTCACTGAAGCTTTCTTT	CASSERGVTEAFF
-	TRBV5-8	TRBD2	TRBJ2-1	TGTGCCAGCAGCCTCGGGATAGCGGGGTCCTACAATGAGCAGTTCTTC	CASSLGIAGSYNEQFF
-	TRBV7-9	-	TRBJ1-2	TGTGCCAGCAGCTTCCCGACACAAAATGGCTACACCTTC	CASSFPTQNGYTF
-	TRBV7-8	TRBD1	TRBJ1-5	TGTGCCAGCAGCCACCGGGACAGAGGGGATCAGCCCCAGCATTTT	CASSHRDRGDQPQHF
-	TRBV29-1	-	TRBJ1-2	TGCAGCGTTGAAAATACAGGGCTCAATGGCTACACCTTC	CSVENTGLNGYTF
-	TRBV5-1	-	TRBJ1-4	TGCGCCAGCAGCTTTAATGGGCTGGAAAAACTGTTTTTT	CASSFNGLEKLFF
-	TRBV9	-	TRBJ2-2	TGTGCCAGCAGCGACAGGGTCAACACCGGGGAGCTGTTTTTT	CASSDRVNTGELFF
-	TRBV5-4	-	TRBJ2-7	TGTGCCAGCAGCGGCGTGGAGGGCCGGGCGTACGAGCAGTACTTC	CASSGVEGRAYEQYF
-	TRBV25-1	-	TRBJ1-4	TGTGCCAGCTCGCGAAGGGACTCGAGCCTTAGACTGTTTTTT	CASSRRDSSLRLFF
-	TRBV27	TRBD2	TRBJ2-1	TGTGCCAGCAGTTTATCTTGGACTAGCGGGAGGGCCGGGCAGTTCTTC	CASSLSWTSGRAGQFF
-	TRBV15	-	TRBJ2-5	TGTGCCACCAGCGCCCAGGGGAAAGAGACCCAGTACTTC	CATSAQGKETQYF
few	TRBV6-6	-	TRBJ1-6	TGTGCCAGTGAAACAGGGAGCAATTCACCCCTCCACTTT	CASETGSNSPLHF
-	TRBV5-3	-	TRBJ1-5	TGTGCCAGAAGCTTGGCAACCTGGCGGCTCCAGCATTTT	CARSLATWRLQHF
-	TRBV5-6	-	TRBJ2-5	TGTGCCAGCAGCTTGGGTGGAGAGGGGACCCAGTACTTC	CASSLGGEGTQYF
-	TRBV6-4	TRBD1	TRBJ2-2	TGTGCCAGCGGACAGGGCACCGGGGAGCTGTTTTTT	CASGQGTGELFF
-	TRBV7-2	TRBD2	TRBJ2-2	TGTGCCAGCAGCTCCGGGACTAGCACCGGGGAGCTGTTTTTT	CASSSGTSTGELFF
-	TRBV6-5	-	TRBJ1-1	TGTGCCAGCAGTCAAACTCCTACTGAAGCTTTCTTT	CASSQTPTEAFF
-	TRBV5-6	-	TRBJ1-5	TGTGCCAGCAGCTTGGACCTCAGGGATAGCAATCAGCCCCAGCATTTT	CASSLDLRDSNQPQHF
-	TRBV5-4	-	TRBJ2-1	TGTGCCAGCAGCCCCGTTGAATCCGGGGGTGAGCAGTTCTTC	CASSPVESGGEQFF
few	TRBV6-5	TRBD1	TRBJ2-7	TGTGCCAGCAGTTACTCGGGGACAGGGTTATACGAGCAGTACTTC	CASSYSGTGLYEQYF
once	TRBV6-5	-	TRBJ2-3	TGTGCCAGCAGCCTCCCTGGCACGCAGTATTTT	CASSLPGTQYF
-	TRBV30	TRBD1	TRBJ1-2	TGTGCCGGAGACAGGGCCGGGAGAGGCTACACCTTC	CAGDRAGRGYTF
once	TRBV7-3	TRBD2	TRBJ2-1	TGTGCCAGCACACTAGCGCGGAATGAGCAGTTCTTC	CASTLARNEQFF
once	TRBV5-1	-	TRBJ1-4	TGCGCCAGCAGCTCCCAGGGGCTTGATAATGAAAAACTGTTTTTT	CASSSQGLDNEKLFF
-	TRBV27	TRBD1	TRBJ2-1	TGTGCCAGCAGCGTGACCGGGACAGGGTTGGTTGAGCAGTTCTTC	CASSVTGTGLVEQFF
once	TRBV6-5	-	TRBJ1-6	TGTGCCAGCAGTGGGCTCAATAATTCACCCCTCCACTTT	CASSGLNNSPLHF
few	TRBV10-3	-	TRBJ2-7	TGTGCCATCAGTCCGGGACTGCGCGAACTTCCCTACGAGCAGTACTTC	CAISPGLRELPYEQYF
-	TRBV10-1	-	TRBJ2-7	TGCGCCAGCAGTGTTCAGCGGGTCACATCTACCTACGAGCAGTACTTC	CASSVQRVTSTYEQYF